The clone carrying this T cell receptor beta chain was observed a handful of times. The V gene's germline CDR1 is KGHSH and CDR2 LQKENI. This CDR3 has 14 residues. Trimming cost V 6 bases and J 6 bases, with 15 bases left between them. This record belongs to a study of blood T cell repertoires in COVID-19. Study overall: In each case, the material was cDNA or gDNA derived from T cells, B-cell-depleted T cells, or PBMCs.

In the original workflow: The authors estimated nucleated cell counts from reference gene primer amplification. Assay used: immunoSEQ multiplex PCR; TCRdb lists only in-frame clones, some missing. The DNA was the basis for D and trimming; V, J and clone size are from that table. The repertoire includes more than 150,000 clones, approximately 90% of them detected once, and roughly 15% sits in the top ten. This receptor was identified in a woman in her thirties or forties with acute or convalescent COVID-19. Sequenced sample: peripheral blood. The chain is built from TRBV18 and TRBJ1-5; possibly TRBD1 for D (5 bases). CDR3 region: CASSSVRGVQPQHF. The DNA for the CDR3 is TGTGCCAGCTCTTCAGTCCGGGGGGTTCAGCCCCAGCATTTT. Looking up the rest from reference TRBV18 and TRBJ1-5 gives the full variable domain: NAGVMQNPRHLVRRRGQEARLRCSPMKGHSHVYWYRQLPEEGLKFMVYLQKENIIDESGMPKERFSAEFPKEGPSILRIQQVVRGDSAAYFCASSSVRGVQPQHFGDGTRLSIL.